The 11 T cell receptor beta chains given below trace back to one sample, sequenced in a study of cytomegalovirus exposure and HLA in healthy donors. Amplification used 60 Vbeta primers and 13 Jbeta primers. Assay: immunoSEQ multiplex PCR; the TCRdb copy retains only in-frame clones and omits some. Of some 160,000 clones detected, roughly 84% appear once; the ten largest clones hold almost 2.5%. What was sequenced was PBMCs. All receptors come from a boy aged 2 to 10 in good health and CMV-seronegative.

V usage is TRBV6-1 and J usage is TRBJ1-2, with 11 positions matching TRBD1. CDR3 length equals 14 residues. J gave up 5 bases and V 6 bases, and 5 bases lay outside the gene matches. Germline assignment: CDR1 MNHNS and CDR2 SASEGT. The CDR3 DNA is TGTGCCAGCAGGGACAGGGGGCTACCATATGGCTACACCTTC. This codes for CASRDRGLPYGYTF.

The chain uses TRBV7-2 and TRBJ2-6; no reliable D call. The germline V gene has CDR1 SGHTA and CDR2 FQGNSA. Trimming shortened V by 3 bases and J by 0 bases, and 6 bases separated the two germline ends. CDR3 length: 15 amino acids. The CDR3 bases are TGTGCCAGCAGCTTGAGAATCTCTGGGGCCAACGTCCTGACTTTC. This codes for CASSLRISGANVLTF. The whole variable domain, remainder taken from reference TRBV7-2 and TRBJ2-6, is GAGVSQSPSNKVTEKGKDVELRCDPISGHTALYWYRQSLGQGLEFLIYFQGNSAPDKSGLPSDRFSAERTGGSVSTLTIQRTQQEDSAVYLCASSLRISGANVLTFGAGSRLTVL.

V and J are TRBV14 and TRBJ1-1, with 8 bases lining up with TRBD1. After removal of 4 bases from V and 4 bases from J, the junction contained 11 bases not matched to a gene. The CDR3 totals 16 residues. CDR1 is SGHDN and CDR2 is FVKESK in the germline V gene. In nucleotides, the CDR3 is TGTGCCAGCAGCCCAGACAGGGGATTCGTCCGCACTGAAGCTTTCTTT. Its protein is CASSPDRGFVRTEAFF.

In this sample, this clone turned up a few times. The CDR3 DNA reads TGTGCCAGCCCGAGGGGGACAGGGTGGGGCGAGCAGTACTTC. Protein product: CASPRGTGWGEQYF. This chain connects TRBV6-1 to TRBJ2-7, with 9 nucleotides matching TRBD1. The CDR3 is 14 residues long. J lost 6 bases, V lost 8 bases, and 11 bases had no gene match. Germline loops: CDR1 MNHNS, CDR2 SASEGT.

This chain joins TRBV6-1 and TRBJ2-1, with 10 nucleotides matching TRBD1. CDR3 length equals 11 residues. Germline assignment: CDR1 MNHNS and CDR2 SASEGT. Unmatched junction bases numbered 4, after V lost 5 bases and J lost 15 bases. The CDR3 sequence: CASSHRDRGFF. The CDR3 DNA sequence: TGTGCCAGCAGTCACCGGGACAGGGGGTTCTTC.

The CDR3 coding sequence is TGTGCCAGCAGTTACGAACTGCAGAGGGGGACTGAAGCTTTCTTT. Amino acid sequence: CASSYELQRGTEAFF. This chain links TRBV6-6 with TRBJ1-1; D is perhaps TRBD1 (6 bases). V lost 2 bases to trimming and J lost 5 bases, with 15 bases between them. The CDR3 is 15 amino acids. Germline V CDR1 and CDR2: MNHNY, SVGAGI (reference sequence).

V gene TRBV9 combines with J gene TRBJ2-1, with TRBD2 identical over 10 bases. V trimming: 9 bases; J trimming: 9 bases; junction bases outside the gene matches: 12. The CDR3 is made up of 14 amino acids. Germline V gene sequence: CDR1 SGDLS, CDR2 YYNGEE. In DNA form, the CDR3 reads TGTGCCACCTCTAGCGGGAGTTGGGTTGGTGAGCAGTTCTTC. Translating it yields CATSSGSWVGEQFF.

The genes are TRBV6-5 and TRBJ2-3, with D perhaps matching TRBD1 (6 bases). Between the trimmed V and J ends, which lost 6 bases and 3 bases, there was a span of 10 bases. The CDR3 consists of 13 residues. The germline CDR1 and CDR2 sequences are MNHEY and SVGAGI. The CDR3 coding sequence is TGTGCCAGCAGACCACAGGGAACAGATACGCAGTATTTT. Its protein is CASRPQGTDTQYF.

The gene calls are TRBV7-3 and TRBJ2-2, with D possibly matching TRBD2 (6 bases). Germline lookup yields CDR1 SGHTA and CDR2 FQGTGA. Trimming stripped 2 bases from V and 5 bases from J, with 15 bases between. CDR3 length equals 16 residues. CDR3 region: CASSLEHSGGTGELFF. The CDR3 nucleotides are TGTGCCAGCAGCTTAGAACATTCCGGGGGTACCGGGGAGCTGTTTTTT.

The chain has TRBV29-1 and TRBJ2-7; 7 bases map to TRBD1. This CDR3 spans 12 amino acids. After removal of 6 bases from V and 3 bases from J, the junction contained 5 bases not matched to a gene. The germline V gene encodes CDR1 SQVTM and CDR2 ANQGSEA. CDR3 in DNA: TGCAGCGTCCGGGACAGTCTCTACGAGCAGTACTTC. This gives the protein CSVRDSLYEQYF.

The rearrangement links TRBV5-6 to TRBJ1-4, with a tentative D call TRBD1 (6 bases). V shed 2 bases and J shed 8 bases, with 19 bases lying between them. This CDR3 is built from 16 residues. Per the germline V gene, CDR1 is SGHDT and CDR2 is YYEEEE. CDR3 residues: CASSLIVQGLKEKLFF. The CDR3 nucleotides read TGTGCCAGCAGCTTAATAGTACAGGGTCTGAAGGAAAAACTGTTTTTT.